This T cell receptor (beta chain) originates from a study of T cell responses to AZD1222 COVID-19 vaccine. Study results and limitations: Donor demographics were predominantly white British with a female majority; clonal diversity may be underestimated. Nearly half of spike-specific TCRs reportedly target unmutated variant regions. There were repertoire samples only from the period after the peak T cell response.

Sequencing was performed with immunoSEQ multiplex PCR; in TCRdb, only in-frame clones are kept and a portion is missing. The sample lists about 81,000 clones; 80% to 90% were seen once. With regard to this clone: The antigen is undetermined.

The source was peripheral blood, collected 28 days after the second AZD1222 dose. The clonotype comes from an adult who received the AZD1222 COVID-19 vaccine.

The CDR3 nucleotides read TGTGCCAGCAGTTTATGGAACACCGGGGAGCTGTTTTTT. This codes for CASSLWNTGELFF. The chain links TRBV28 to TRBJ2-2; D gene ambiguous. Germline CDR1 and CDR2: MDHEN and SYDVKM. V lost 0 bases to trimming and J lost 1 base, with 0 bases between them. The CDR3 is 13 amino acids.